This T cell receptor beta chain was recovered during a study of shared clonotypes between healthy human individuals. Study-wide findings and caveats: Generally, estimated richness proved larger in naive subsets than it did in memory subsets.

Selected positively for CCR7 and CD45RO-negative, naive CD8 cells excluded terminally differentiated effector memory CD45RA+ cells. Healthy adults negative for HIV, lacking recent acute infections or vaccinations, served as donors. The assay was run at deep level. Only in-frame clones appear in the TCRdb table, and some are missing; sequencing was by immunoSEQ multiplex PCR. The data contain some 1,900,000 clones, about 95% of them seen just once; the ten biggest clones take up more than 0.95%. Germline loops: CDR1 SQVTM, CDR2 ANQGSEA. The CDR3 length is 12 residues. The germline V and J ends were trimmed by 6 bases and 7 bases, with 13 bases remaining between them. Note on this clone: Its specificity is not known.

The source material was naive CD8+ T cells sorted from blood. The source of this sequence is a man younger than 35 in good health. This rearrangement joins TRBV29-1 to TRBJ1-5; the D gene is possibly TRBD1 (5 bases). The DNA for the CDR3 is TGCAGCGTATCCGGGGGAGAACAGCCCCAGCATTTT. This translates into CSVSGGEQPQHF.